Described below is a single TCR beta chain sequence and its context. This record belongs to a study of blood T cell repertoires in COVID-19. On the study more broadly: COVID-19 samples, acute and convalescent, were from the United States, Italy and Spain. T cells, B-cell-depleted T cells, or PBMCs supplied cDNA or gDNA.

This CDR3 spans 13 amino acids. V lost 3 bases to trimming and J lost 4 bases, with 9 bases between them. CDR1 and CDR2 from the germline V gene are LGHDT and YNNKEL (reference sequence). In the authors' workflow: Amplification of reference gene primers provided the estimated nucleated cell counts. Some clones are missing from TCRdb's copy, which holds only in-frame ones; the method was immunoSEQ multiplex PCR. V, J and clone size reflect that table, while D and trimming were determined from the DNA. Among about 59,000 clones listed, over 70% were seen once. The TCR originated in a woman between 65 and 79 years old with acute or convalescent COVID-19. The chain recombines TRBV3-1 (or the pseudogene TRBV3-2) with TRBJ1-1; D is perhaps TRBD1 (6 bases). Sequenced sample: peripheral blood. Written as DNA, the CDR3 is TGTGCCAGCAGCCAGGGGGCTGGCACTGAAGCTTTCTTT. It is translated as CASSQGAGTEAFF.